Each of the 29 T cell receptor beta chains below was sequenced from the same sample in a study of shared clonotypes between healthy human individuals. The data were produced by immunoSEQ multiplex PCR, yet TCRdb's version contains in-frame clones alone and is incomplete. This table holds about 510,000 clones, approximately 79% found once. The sample was PBMCs. These TCRs come from a woman in her forties in good health. Some clones in this sample may be carry-over from other donors' samples.

CDR3 amino acids: CASSRGGEAEAFF. CDR3 DNA sequence: TGTGCCAGCAGCAGGGGAGGGGAGGCTGAAGCTTTCTTT. V and J are TRBV27 and TRBJ1-1, with D possibly TRBD1 on 6 matching bases. CDR3 length: 13 amino acids. Trimming removed 6 bases from V and 6 bases from J, with 14 bases in between. CDR1 is MNHEY and CDR2 is SMNVEV in the germline V gene (reference sequence).

This chain uses TRBV9 with TRBJ1-2, with D perhaps TRBD1 (6 bases). The CDR3 loop spans 13 amino acids. The V end was cut by 3 bases, the J end by 5 bases, with 11 bases between. CDR1 is SGDLS and CDR2 is YYNGEE in the germline V gene. This CDR3 reads CASSAGQRYGYTF. The CDR3 bases are TGTGCCAGCAGCGCCGGACAGCGATATGGCTACACCTTC.

This sequence joins TRBV19 and TRBJ2-5; D perhaps matches TRBD1 (5 bases). This CDR3 is built from 12 residues. CDR1 and CDR2 (germline): LNHDA, SQIVND (reference sequence). The V gene lost 3 bases and the J gene lost 5 bases, with 7 bases spanning the gap. CDR3 loop: CASSIKGETQYF. The CDR3 DNA sequence: TGTGCCAGTAGTATTAAGGGGGAGACCCAGTACTTC.

The chain links TRBV11-1 to TRBJ2-3, with 8 bases fitting TRBD2. There are 14 residues in the CDR3. Per the germline V gene, CDR1 is SGHAT and CDR2 is FQDESV (reference sequence). Trimming cost V 5 bases and J 3 bases; bases outside gene matches: 4. CDR3 sequence: CASSHGGVTDTQYF. The CDR3 region has the DNA TGTGCCAGCAGCCACGGGGGGGTTACAGATACGCAGTATTTT.

This clone has a single count. This chain uses TRBV18 with TRBJ2-7; 8 bases are a match to TRBD2. V was pared by 2 bases and J by 5 bases, with 5 bases of the junction left unmatched. The CDR3 runs 14 residues. Germline V CDR1 and CDR2: KGHSH, LQKENI. CDR3 loop: CASSPSGRSNEQYF. The DNA of the CDR3 is TGTGCCAGCTCACCAAGCGGGAGAAGCAACGAGCAGTACTTC.

The chain's CDR3 is CASSKGLAYTGELFF. As DNA, the CDR3 is TGTGCCAGCAGTAAGGGACTAGCTTACACCGGGGAGCTGTTTTTT. The V and J genes are TRBV2 and TRBJ2-2, with 9 bases matching TRBD2. Losses at the gene ends were 5 bases for V and 3 bases for J; bases not matched to a gene: 4. The CDR3 sequence is 15 residues long. Germline V CDR1 and CDR2: SNHLY, FYNNEI.

The chain links TRBV19 to TRBJ2-7; D uncertain. This CDR3 region has 14 residues. The germline CDR1 and CDR2 sequences are LNHDA and SQIVND (reference sequence). V lost 5 bases, J lost 2 bases, and 13 bases lay in between. The CDR3: CASSLRRGTYEQYF. The DNA for the CDR3 is TGTGCCAGTAGTCTACGTCGTGGGACCTACGAGCAGTACTTC.

CDR3 residues: CASSLLNLGLAASSYNEQFF. CDR3 nucleotides: TGTGCCAGCAGTTTACTCAATCTGGGACTAGCGGCGAGCTCCTACAATGAGCAGTTCTTC. The J gene is TRBJ2-1, the V gene TRBV28; the match to TRBD2 covers 11 bases. V dropped 2 bases and J dropped 0; count of bases not matched to a gene: 12. The CDR3 has 20 amino acids. Germline V gene lookup returns CDR1 MDHEN and CDR2 SYDVKM.

In its sample, this clone was seen a few times. This chain joins TRBV15 and TRBJ1-5; D unresolved. The germline CDR1 and CDR2 sequences are LNHNV and YYDKDF (reference sequence). This CDR3 has 15 residues. The germline V and J ends were trimmed by 1 base and 1 base, with 8 bases remaining between them. CDR3 residues: CATSRGARSNQPQHF. For the CDR3, the DNA is TGTGCCACCAGCAGAGGGGCCAGAAGCAATCAGCCCCAGCATTTT.

V usage is TRBV10-3 and J usage is TRBJ2-5, with D maybe TRBD1 (6 bases). V was shortened by 6 bases and J by 3 bases, with 11 bases between the two germline ends. The CDR3 is made up of 13 amino acids. CDR1 is ENHRY, CDR2 SYGVKD, per germline. CDR3: CAISPGQKETQYF. CDR3 in DNA: TGTGCCATCAGCCCCGGACAGAAAGAGACCCAGTACTTC.

This chain connects TRBV7-6 to TRBJ2-5; 7 nucleotides agree with TRBD2. Losses at the gene ends were 5 bases for V and 1 base for J; bases not matched to a gene: 10. CDR1 and CDR2 (germline): SGHVS, FNYEAQ. The CDR3 is 16 amino acids. The CDR3 DNA follows: TGTGCCAGCAGCCCTAGGCCAGCGGGGACCCAAGAGACCCAGTACTTC. Its translation: CASSPRPAGTQETQYF.

The rearrangement links TRBV29-1 to TRBJ1-2; possible D gene TRBD1, 6 bases. The CDR3 covers 14 residues. V lost 1 base and J lost 3, with 12 bases in between. The germline V gene encodes CDR1 SQVTM and CDR2 ANQGSEA. CDR3 DNA sequence: TGCAGCGTTGAAGCTAGGGGGGGGTACTATGGCTACACCTTC. It encodes CSVEARGGYYGYTF.

With respect to this clone: A far larger clone differs by one base, so this is likely a read error. This sequence joins TRBV5-6 and TRBJ2-7; TRBD2 agrees at 8 bases. From germline, CDR1 is SGHDT and CDR2 YYEEEE. The CDR3 has 15 amino acids. The CDR3 sequence: CASSSPLADSYGQYF. The DNA of the CDR3 is TGTGCCAGCAGCTCGCCACTAGCGGATTCCTACGGGCAGTACTTC.

The V and J genes are TRBV2 and TRBJ2-2; 10 bases align to TRBD2. This CDR3 comprises 15 residues. The germline gives CDR1 SNHLY, CDR2 FYNNEI. Germline trimming cut 6 bases from V and 6 bases from J; bases unmatched to any gene: 7. The CDR3 here is CASRKASGSSGELFF. CDR3 DNA sequence: TGTGCCAGCAGAAAGGCTAGCGGGAGTTCCGGGGAGCTGTTTTTT.

This clone showed up many times. V gene TRBV4-1 combines with J gene TRBJ2-2; possibly TRBD2 for D (6 bases). V lost 2 bases, J lost 0 bases, and 10 bases lay in between. CDR1 is MGHRA and CDR2 is YSYEKL in the germline V gene. The CDR3 consists of 16 residues. In nucleotides, the CDR3 is TGCGCCAGCAGCCAACCAGCGGGCGCGAACACCGGGGAGCTGTTTTTT. Translating gives CASSQPAGANTGELFF.

The chain couples TRBV7-2 to TRBJ2-3; TRBD1 matches 9 bases. The CDR3 length is 18 residues. Germline V lookup: CDR1 SGHTA, CDR2 FQGNSA. The V and J ends lost 6 bases and 3 bases, in that order; junction bases with no gene match: 16. The CDR3 here is CASSPPGQGLRGTDTQYF. CDR3 nucleotides: TGTGCCAGCAGTCCACCGGGACAGGGATTAAGGGGGACAGATACGCAGTATTTT.

This chain joins TRBV7-3 and TRBJ2-2; D is ambiguous. The V and J ends lost 2 bases and 0 bases respectively, with 10 bases between them. Germline CDR1 reads SGHTA; CDR2 reads FQGTGA. The CDR3 is made up of 16 amino acids. CDR3 bases: TGTGCCAGCAGCTTATCCCCCCTACCGAACACCGGGGAGCTGTTTTTT. It specifies CASSLSPLPNTGELFF. The full variable domain, completed using reference TRBV7-3 and TRBJ2-2, is GAGVSQTPSNKVTEKGKYVELRCDPISGHTALYWYRQSLGQGPEFLIYFQGTGAADDSGLPNDRFFAVRPEGSVSTLKIQRTERGDSAVYLCASSLSPLPNTGELFFGEGSRLTVL.

The genes are TRBV11-2 and TRBJ1-5; D is unresolved. Germline CDR1 and CDR2: SGHAT and FQNNGV. The V and J ends lost 2 bases and 6 bases respectively, with 5 bases between them. This CDR3 comprises 12 residues. The CDR3 reads CASSLSGQPQHF. CDR3 bases: TGTGCCAGCAGCTTATCTGGTCAGCCCCAGCATTTT.

The J gene is TRBJ2-7, the V gene TRBV19, with D possibly being TRBD2 (7 bases). This CDR3 is built from 14 residues. V lost 4 bases to trimming and J lost 5 bases, with 15 bases between them. CDR1 and CDR2 (germline): LNHDA, SQIVND (reference sequence). The CDR3 is CASSRGLQGHEQYF. For the CDR3, the DNA is TGTGCCAGTAGTAGGGGACTACAGGGCCACGAGCAGTACTTC. Together with reference TRBV19 and TRBJ2-7, the CDR3 gives the full variable domain: DGGITQSPKYLFRKEGQNVTLSCEQNLNHDAMYWYRQDPGQGLRLIYYSQIVNDFQKGDIAEGYSVSREKKESFPLTVTSAQKNPTAFYLCASSRGLQGHEQYFGPGTRLTVT.

The J gene is TRBJ2-2, the V gene TRBV5-8; 11 positions agree with TRBD2. The CDR3 extends over 17 amino acids. J lost 5 bases, V lost 8 bases, and 14 bases had no gene match. The germline V gene has CDR1 SGHTS and CDR2 YDEGEE. CDR3 region: CARKTSGSPLRTGELFF. CDR3 nucleotides: TGTGCCAGGAAAACTAGCGGGAGTCCCCTGAGGACCGGGGAGCTGTTTTTT.

V gene TRBV6-5 combines with J gene TRBJ2-3; D gene uncertain. Trimming pared 5 bases from V and 1 base from J, leaving 7 bases between. There are 13 residues in the CDR3. CDR1 is MNHEY and CDR2 is SVGAGI in the germline V gene. CDR3 nucleotide sequence: TGTGCCAGCAGTGAAGTTGGCACAGATACGCAGTATTTT. Residues: CASSEVGTDTQYF.

CDR3 DNA sequence: TGTGCCAGCAGTGGGGCTCAAGGGTATAGGACCGGGGAGCTGTTTTTT. As protein: CASSGAQGYRTGELFF. The V call is TRBV28, the J call TRBJ2-2; D is perhaps TRBD1 (5 bases). Looked up from germline, CDR1 is MDHEN and CDR2 is SYDVKM. The CDR3 is 16 residues long. The V and J ends lost 5 bases and 5 bases respectively, with 18 bases between them.

The genes are TRBV7-9 and TRBJ2-7; D is perhaps TRBD2 (6 bases). CDR1 SEHNR and CDR2 FQNEAQ come from the germline V gene (reference sequence). The germline V and J ends were trimmed by 1 base and 4 bases, with 11 bases remaining between them. There are 14 residues in the CDR3. The CDR3 nucleotides read TGTGCCAGCAGCTTAGGGAGCGGGCCTTACGAGCAGTACTTC. As protein: CASSLGSGPYEQYF.

CDR3 sequence: CSVDPVQEENTIYF. CDR3 DNA sequence: TGCAGCGTTGACCCCGTGCAGGAAGAAAACACCATATATTTT. The V and J genes are TRBV29-1 and TRBJ1-3; D not resolved. Deletions cut 3 bases from V and 6 bases from J, with 15 bases between. This CDR3 comprises 14 residues. Germline CDR1 SQVTM, CDR2 ANQGSEA.

This clone was observed at least ten times. The sample has other DNA sequences that encode this CDR3 too. The chain recombines TRBV7-9 with TRBJ2-7, with D possibly TRBD2 on 6 matching bases. This CDR3 is 13 amino acids long. The V end was cut by 2 bases, the J end by 3 bases, with 8 bases between. Germline V lookup: CDR1 SEHNR, CDR2 FQNEAQ (reference sequence). The CDR3, as DNA: TGTGCCAGCAGCTTATCCGGGGGCTACGAGCAGTACTTC. The encoded protein is CASSLSGGYEQYF.

This clone came up many times. The chain employs TRBV10-2 and TRBJ2-1; D unresolved. There are 15 residues in the CDR3. The V end was cut by 1 base, the J end by 1 base, with 8 bases between. Per germline, CDR1 WSHSY and CDR2 SAAADI. As DNA, the CDR3 is TGCGCCAGCAGTGAGTATGCTAGATCCTACAATGAGCAGTTCTTC. Protein: CASSEYARSYNEQFF.

This clone occurred once. The chain recombines TRBV7-2 with TRBJ2-1; D gene ambiguous. The CDR3 consists of 15 residues. V was shortened by 1 base and J by 1 base, with 8 bases between the two germline ends. CDR1 is SGHTA, CDR2 FQGNSA, per germline. The CDR3 is CASSLGANSYNEQFF. Here the CDR3 DNA reads TGTGCCAGCAGCTTAGGGGCAAATTCCTACAATGAGCAGTTCTTC.

Ten or more counts support this clone. This chain links TRBV5-1 with TRBJ2-1; 13 bases line up with TRBD2. The CDR3 has 15 amino acids. With 6 bases clipped from V and 9 bases from J, the junction kept 9 bases outside the gene matches. Germline V lookup: CDR1 SGHRS, CDR2 YFSETQ. The DNA for the CDR3 is TGCGCCAGCACCCCGGTACTAGCGGGAGGGACTGAGCAGTTCTTC. Residues: CASTPVLAGGTEQFF. Using reference TRBV5-1 and TRBJ2-1 for the parts outside the CDR3, the full variable domain is KAGVTQTPRYLIKTRGQQVTLSCSPISGHRSVSWYQQTPGQGLQFLFEYFSETQRNKGNFPGRFSGRQFSNSRSEMNVSTLELGDSALYLCASTPVLAGGTEQFFGPGTRLTVL.

The rearrangement links TRBV9 to TRBJ1-3; 8 bases map to TRBD1. The CDR3 is made up of 17 amino acids. The V gene's germline CDR1 is SGDLS and CDR2 YYNGEE. Trimming removed 0 bases from V and 2 bases from J; junction bases left unmatched: 7. CDR3 loop: CASSVAGGSEAGNTIYF. The DNA for the CDR3 is TGTGCCAGCAGCGTAGCAGGGGGCAGTGAGGCTGGAAACACCATATATTTT.